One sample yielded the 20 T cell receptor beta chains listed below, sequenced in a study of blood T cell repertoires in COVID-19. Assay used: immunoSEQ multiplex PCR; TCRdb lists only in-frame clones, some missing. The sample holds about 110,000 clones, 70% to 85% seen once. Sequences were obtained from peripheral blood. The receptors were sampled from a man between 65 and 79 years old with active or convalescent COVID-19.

DNA of the CDR3: TGTGCCAGCAGTAGTCGGGGAGCGGGGCCGCACCAAGAGACCCAGTACTTC. Protein sequence: CASSSRGAGPHQETQYF. The chain uses TRBV6-2 or TRBV6-3 and TRBJ2-5; the match to TRBD2 covers 7 bases. The CDR3 covers 17 residues. V was pared by 5 bases and J by 0 bases, with 12 bases of the junction left unmatched. CDR1 is MNHEY and CDR2 is SVGEGT in the germline V gene.

The CDR3 DNA follows: TGCGCCAGCAGCTCCGGACACCCGTCCAGCACTGAAGCTTTCTTT. Its protein product is CASSSGHPSSTEAFF. The chain has TRBV5-1 and TRBJ1-1; TRBD1 might be the D (5 bases). V was clipped by 3 bases and J by 4 bases, with 16 bases between them. Germline CDR1 is SGHRS and CDR2 is YFSETQ. The CDR3 is made up of 15 amino acids.

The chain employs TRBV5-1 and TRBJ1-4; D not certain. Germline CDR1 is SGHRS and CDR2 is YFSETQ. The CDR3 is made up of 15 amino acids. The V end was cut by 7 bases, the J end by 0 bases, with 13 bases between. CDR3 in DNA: TGCGCCAGCCGTCCCCCGGGGACAACTAATGAAAAACTGTTTTTT. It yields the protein CASRPPGTTNEKLFF.

This chain's CDR3 is CASSLPSQETQYF. The CDR3 DNA sequence: TGTGCCAGCAGTTTGCCCAGCCAAGAGACCCAGTACTTC. V gene TRBV28 combines with J gene TRBJ2-5, with unresolved D. Trimming pared 3 bases from V and 1 base from J, leaving 6 bases between. The CDR3 length is 13 residues. Germline CDR1 reads MDHEN; CDR2 reads SYDVKM. Drawing the rest from reference TRBV28 and TRBJ2-5, the complete variable domain is DVKVTQSSRYLVKRTGEKVFLECVQDMDHENMFWYRQDPGLGLRLIYFSYDVKMKEKGDIPEGYSVSREKKERFSLILESASTNQTSMYLCASSLPSQETQYFGPGTRLLVL.

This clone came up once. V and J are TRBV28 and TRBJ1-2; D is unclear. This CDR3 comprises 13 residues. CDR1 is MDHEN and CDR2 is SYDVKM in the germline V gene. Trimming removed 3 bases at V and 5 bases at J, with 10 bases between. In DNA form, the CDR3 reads TGTGCCAGCAGTTTTATAGATTCTTATGGCTACACCTTC. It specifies CASSFIDSYGYTF.

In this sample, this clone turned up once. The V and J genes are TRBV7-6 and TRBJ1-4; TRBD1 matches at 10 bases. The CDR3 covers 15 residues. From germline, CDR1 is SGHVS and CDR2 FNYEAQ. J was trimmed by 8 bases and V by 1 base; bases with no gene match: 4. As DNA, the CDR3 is TGTGCCAGCAGCTTAGGGGGGACAGGGGACGAAAAACTGTTTTTT. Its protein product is CASSLGGTGDEKLFF.

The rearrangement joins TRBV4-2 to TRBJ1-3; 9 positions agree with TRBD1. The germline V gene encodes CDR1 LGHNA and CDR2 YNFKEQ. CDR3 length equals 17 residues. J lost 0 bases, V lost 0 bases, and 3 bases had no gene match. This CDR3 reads CASSQDDRGVSGNTIYF. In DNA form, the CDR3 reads TGTGCCAGCAGCCAAGACGACAGGGGGGTCTCTGGAAACACCATATATTTT.

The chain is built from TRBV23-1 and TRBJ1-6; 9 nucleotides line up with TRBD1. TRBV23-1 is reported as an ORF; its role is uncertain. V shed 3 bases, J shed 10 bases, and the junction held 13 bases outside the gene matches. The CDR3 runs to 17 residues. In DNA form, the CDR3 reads TGCGCCAGCAGTCAGCGAATCGACAGGGGGAAAATATCACCCCTCCACTTT. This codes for CASSQRIDRGKISPLHF.

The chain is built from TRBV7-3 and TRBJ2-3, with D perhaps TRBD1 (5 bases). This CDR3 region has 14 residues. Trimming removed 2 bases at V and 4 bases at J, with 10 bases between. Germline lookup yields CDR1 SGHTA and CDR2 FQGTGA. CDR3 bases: TGTGCCAGCAGCTTACAGGGCTATGCAGATACGCAGTATTTT. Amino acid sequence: CASSLQGYADTQYF.

The CDR3: CASSYLGTGGIKGYTF. Written as DNA, the CDR3 is TGTGCCAGCAGTTACCTCGGGACAGGGGGTATTAAAGGCTACACCTTC. V gene TRBV6-5 combines with J gene TRBJ1-2; 11 bases match TRBD1. Germline CDR1 is MNHEY and CDR2 is SVGAGI. The trim removed 2 bases at V and 8 bases at J, leaving 10 bases unmatched. This CDR3 region has 16 residues.

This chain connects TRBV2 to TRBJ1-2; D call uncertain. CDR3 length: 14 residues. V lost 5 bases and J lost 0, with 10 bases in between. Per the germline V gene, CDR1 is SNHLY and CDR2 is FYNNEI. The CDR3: CASSPGGTNYGYTF. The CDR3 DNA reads TGTGCCAGCAGTCCGGGCGGGACTAACTATGGCTACACCTTC.

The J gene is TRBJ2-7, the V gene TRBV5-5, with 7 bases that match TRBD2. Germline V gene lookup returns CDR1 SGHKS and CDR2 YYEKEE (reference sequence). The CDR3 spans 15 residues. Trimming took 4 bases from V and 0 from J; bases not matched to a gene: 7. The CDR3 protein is CASSAMGGSSYEQYF. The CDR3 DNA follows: TGTGCCAGCAGCGCGATGGGCGGGAGCTCCTACGAGCAGTACTTC.

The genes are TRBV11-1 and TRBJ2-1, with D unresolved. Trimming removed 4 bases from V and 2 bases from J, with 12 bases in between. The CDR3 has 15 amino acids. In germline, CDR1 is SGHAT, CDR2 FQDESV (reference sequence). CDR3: CASSSGFPPYNEQFF. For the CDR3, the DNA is TGTGCCAGCAGCTCTGGCTTTCCCCCCTACAATGAGCAGTTCTTC. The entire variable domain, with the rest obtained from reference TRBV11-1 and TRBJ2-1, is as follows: EAEVAQSPRYKITEKSQAVAFWCDPISGHATLYWYRQILGQGPELLVQFQDESVVDDSQLPKDRFSAERLKGVDSTLKIQPAELGDSAMYLCASSSGFPPYNEQFFGPGTRLTVL.

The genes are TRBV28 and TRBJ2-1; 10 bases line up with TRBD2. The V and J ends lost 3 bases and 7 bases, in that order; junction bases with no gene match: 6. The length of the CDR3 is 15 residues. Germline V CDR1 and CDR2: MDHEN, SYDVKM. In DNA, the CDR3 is TGTGCCAGCAGTTTTCCCGGACTAGCGGAAAATGAGCAGTTCTTC. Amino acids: CASSFPGLAENEQFF.

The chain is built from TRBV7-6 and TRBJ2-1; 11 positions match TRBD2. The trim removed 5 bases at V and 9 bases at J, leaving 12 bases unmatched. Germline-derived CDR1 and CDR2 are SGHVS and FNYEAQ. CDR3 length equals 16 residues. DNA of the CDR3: TGTGCCAGCAGCCACCCCGGGACTAGCGGTGATGTTGAGCAGTTCTTC. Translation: CASSHPGTSGDVEQFF.

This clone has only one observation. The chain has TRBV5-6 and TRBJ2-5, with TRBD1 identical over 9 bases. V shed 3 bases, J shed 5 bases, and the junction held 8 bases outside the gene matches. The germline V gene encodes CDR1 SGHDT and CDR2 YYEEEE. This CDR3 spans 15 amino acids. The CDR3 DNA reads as TGTGCCAGCAGCTCCCGGGACAGGGATGAGGAGACCCAGTACTTC. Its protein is CASSSRDRDEETQYF.

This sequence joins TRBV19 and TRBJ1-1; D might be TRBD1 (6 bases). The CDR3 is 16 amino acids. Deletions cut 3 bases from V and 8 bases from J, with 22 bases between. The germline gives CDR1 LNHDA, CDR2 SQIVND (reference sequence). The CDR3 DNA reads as TGTGCCAGTAGTATTTGGGGTCAGGGGCGAGGTCGGGAAGCTTTCTTT. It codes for CASSIWGQGRGREAFF.

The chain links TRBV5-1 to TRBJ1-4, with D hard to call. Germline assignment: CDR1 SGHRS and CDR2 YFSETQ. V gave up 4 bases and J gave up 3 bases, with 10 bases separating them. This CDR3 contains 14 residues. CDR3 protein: CASSTSSSNEKLFF. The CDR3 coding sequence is TGCGCCAGCAGCACGAGCTCGTCTAATGAAAAACTGTTTTTT.

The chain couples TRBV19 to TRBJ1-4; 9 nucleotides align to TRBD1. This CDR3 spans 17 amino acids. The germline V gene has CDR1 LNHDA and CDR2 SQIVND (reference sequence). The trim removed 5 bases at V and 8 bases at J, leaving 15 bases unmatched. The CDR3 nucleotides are TGTGCCAGTAGTCAATATGGGGGACAGGGTACAGGCGAAAAACTGTTTTTT. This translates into CASSQYGGQGTGEKLFF.

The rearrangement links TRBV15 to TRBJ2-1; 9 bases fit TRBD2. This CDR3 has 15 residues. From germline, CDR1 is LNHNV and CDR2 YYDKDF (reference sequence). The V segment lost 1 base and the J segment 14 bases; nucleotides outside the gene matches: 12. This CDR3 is CATSRGASSGIRKFF. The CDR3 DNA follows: TGTGCCACCAGCAGAGGGGCGTCTAGCGGGATCCGAAAGTTCTTC.